The source of this T cell receptor beta chain is a study of PD-1 blockade in mismatch repair-deficient tumors. The wider study: Patients had eleven to twelve mismatch repair-deficient cancer types and were previously treated and progressing.

V was pared by 3 bases and J by 0 bases, with 12 bases between. The CDR3 sequence is 15 residues long. The germline V gene encodes CDR1 SGHTA and CDR2 FQGNSA. As regards this clone: The antigen is undetermined.

Broader study findings: Tumor-resident clones, often undetectable pretreatment in blood, expanded then contracted after pembrolizumab.

Libraries were prepared by immunoSEQ multiplex PCR; TCRdb keeps only in-frame clonotypes and omits some of them. The repertoire holds over 75,000 clones, 81% seen once, with about 2.4% in the top ten. Every patient had mismatch repair deficiency by PCR or immunohistochemistry. Three pembrolizumab responders had their TCRs sequenced. This sequence originates from an adult with mismatch repair-deficient cancer. The genes are TRBV7-2 and TRBJ2-7, with a possible D match to TRBD2 (6 bases). Material: peripheral blood, obtained 12 weeks after starting pembrolizumab. This chain's CDR3 is CASSLEGKLSYEQYF. CDR3 coding DNA: TGTGCCAGCAGCTTGGAGGGAAAACTCTCCTACGAGCAGTACTTC.